Below are 25 T cell receptor beta chains sequenced from a single sample in a study of cytomegalovirus exposure and HLA in healthy donors. The primer mix had 60 Vbeta and 13 Jbeta primers. Data came from immunoSEQ multiplex PCR; TCRdb stores just in-frame clones and leaves some out. This table holds 150,000 to 200,000 clones, roughly four fifths found once. The sample comprised PBMCs. These receptors came from a man aged 45-60 years in good health and CMV-seropositive.

On this clone itself: At one end, the junction sequence differs from germline, possibly due to a read error. The chain employs TRBV7-9 and TRBJ2-1; maybe TRBD2 (6 bases). This CDR3 contains 15 residues. The germline gives CDR1 SEHNR, CDR2 FQNEAQ (reference sequence). CDR3 in amino acids: CSSSLVGRGDNEQFF. CDR3 nucleotides: TGTTCCAGCAGCTTAGTCGGGAGAGGGGACAATGAGCAGTTCTTC.

The chain is built from TRBV5-4 and TRBJ2-6; D is possibly TRBD1 (6 bases). The CDR3 length is 16 residues. Per the germline V gene, CDR1 is SGHNT and CDR2 is YYREEE (reference sequence). V lost 3 bases to trimming and J lost 4 bases, with 14 bases between them. The chain's CDR3 is CASSYASGAGANVLTF. The DNA of the CDR3 is TGTGCCAGCAGCTACGCTTCAGGGGCCGGGGCCAACGTCCTGACTTTC.

The chain combines TRBV7-6 with TRBJ2-5, with a possible D match to TRBD1 (6 bases). The CDR3 covers 13 residues. Per the germline V gene, CDR1 is SGHVS and CDR2 is FNYEAQ. V lost 5 bases, J lost 5 bases, and 12 bases lay in between. CDR3 in DNA: TGTGCCAGCAGCCCCGGGACATTCGAGACCCAGTACTTC. Residues: CASSPGTFETQYF.

This clone was found once. This sequence joins TRBV27 and TRBJ2-3; no reliable D call. The CDR3 sequence is 14 residues long. Germline V gene sequence: CDR1 MNHEY, CDR2 SMNVEV (reference sequence). V was clipped by 5 bases and J by 5 bases, with 14 bases between them. The CDR3 protein is CASSPGWVGDTQYF. For the CDR3, the DNA is TGTGCCAGCAGTCCGGGTTGGGTGGGAGATACGCAGTATTTT.

This chain connects TRBV10-1 to TRBJ2-7; 8 positions agree with TRBD2. There are 15 residues in the CDR3. Germline CDR1 is WNHNN and CDR2 is SYGVQD (reference sequence). V was clipped by 0 bases and J by 7 bases; unmatched bases: 8. The CDR3: CASSESPGGLSEQYF. DNA of the CDR3: TGCGCCAGCAGTGAGTCGCCGGGAGGGCTTAGTGAGCAGTACTTC.

The V call is TRBV4-3, the J call TRBJ1-2, with a possible D match to TRBD1 (5 bases). CDR3 length: 15 residues. Germline-derived CDR1 and CDR2 are LGHNA and YSLEER. V lost 0 bases, J lost 8 bases, and 16 bases lay in between. CDR3 nucleotides: TGCGCCAGCAGCCAAGATTGGGGAGGGGTCGGCGGCTACACCTTC. Translation gives CASSQDWGGVGGYTF.

The chain links TRBV10-3 to TRBJ2-7; D is possibly TRBD2 (5 bases). Germline CDR1 ENHRY, CDR2 SYGVKD. The CDR3 has 15 amino acids. V was pared by 6 bases and J by 2 bases, with 17 bases between. The chain's CDR3 is CAISLGEGGAYEQYF. Here the CDR3 DNA reads TGTGCCATCAGCCTGGGCGAGGGTGGCGCCTACGAGCAGTACTTC.

The chain has TRBV19 and TRBJ1-1; D ambiguous. V lost 6 bases to trimming and J lost 11 bases, with 22 bases between them. The V gene's germline CDR1 is LNHDA and CDR2 SQIVND (reference sequence). This CDR3 is built from 14 residues. CDR3 sequence: CASSSGGSGSYAFF. The DNA for the CDR3 is TGTGCCAGTAGCTCCGGTGGTTCGGGGTCGTACGCTTTCTTT. Full variable domain (rest looked up from reference TRBV19 and TRBJ1-1): DGGITQSPKYLFRKEGQNVTLSCEQNLNHDAMYWYRQDPGQGLRLIYYSQIVNDFQKGDIAEGYSVSREKKESFPLTVTSAQKNPTAFYLCASSSGGSGSYAFFGQGTRLTVV.

The chain uses TRBV11-2 and TRBJ2-1; TRBD2 matches 7 bases. Germline V lookup: CDR1 SGHAT, CDR2 FQNNGV. J lost 12 bases, V lost 1 base, and 6 bases had no gene match. This CDR3 contains 13 residues. CDR3 residues: CASSLALRESQFF. CDR3 DNA: TGTGCCAGCAGCTTAGCTCTGCGGGAGTCGCAGTTCTTC.

This chain links TRBV30 with TRBJ1-1; a weak D match, TRBD1 (6 bases). The CDR3 is 13 residues long. Trimming removed 4 bases from V and 4 bases from J, with 13 bases in between. Germline CDR1 reads GTSNPN; CDR2 reads SVGIG (reference sequence). CDR3 amino acids: CAWKGQGSTEAFF. The CDR3 DNA reads TGTGCCTGGAAGGGGCAGGGGTCCACTGAAGCTTTCTTT.

This chain uses TRBV5-1 with TRBJ1-1, with D unresolved. This CDR3 comprises 15 residues. The germline CDR1 and CDR2 sequences are SGHRS and YFSETQ. V lost 1 base and J lost 1, with 11 bases in between. The CDR3 here is CASSLPQAGNTEAFF. The CDR3 nucleotides are TGCGCCAGCAGCTTGCCGCAAGCAGGGAACACTGAAGCTTTCTTT.

V usage is TRBV5-1 and J usage is TRBJ2-7; 11 positions match TRBD1. The CDR3 runs to 14 residues. Germline assignment: CDR1 SGHRS and CDR2 YFSETQ. V was pared by 4 bases and J by 7 bases, with 7 bases of the junction left unmatched. Here the CDR3 DNA reads TGCGCCAGCAGCCCTGGACAGGGGGCACATGAGCAGTACTTC. Translated: CASSPGQGAHEQYF.

This clone was detected once. V gene TRBV5-5 combines with J gene TRBJ1-1, with 12 positions matching TRBD1. Losses at the gene ends were 4 bases for V and 4 bases for J; bases not matched to a gene: 11. The germline V gene has CDR1 SGHKS and CDR2 YYEKEE (reference sequence). This CDR3 contains 17 residues. CDR3 sequence reads: CASSMGTGGIRGTEAFF. CDR3 DNA: TGTGCCAGCAGCATGGGGACAGGGGGCATTCGTGGCACTGAAGCTTTCTTT.

J is TRBJ2-3 and V is TRBV19, with a weak D call TRBD2 (7 bases). The CDR3 has 18 amino acids. CDR1 and CDR2 (germline): LNHDA, SQIVND (reference sequence). V was shortened by 0 bases and J by 4 bases, with 20 bases between the two germline ends. In DNA, the CDR3 is TGTGCCAGTAGTATAGATACTATCTGGGGGGGCCTCCCAGATACGCAGTATTTT. This sequence encodes CASSIDTIWGGLPDTQYF.

The chain links TRBV19 to TRBJ1-6; tentative D call: TRBD1 (5 bases). The CDR3 contains 15 residues. V was trimmed by 4 bases and J by 5 bases, leaving 12 bases between them. Germline lookup yields CDR1 LNHDA and CDR2 SQIVND (reference sequence). The CDR3 nucleotides are TGTGCCAGTAGTACAGGGCGTGGCGATAATTCACCCCTCCACTTT. The encoded protein is CASSTGRGDNSPLHF.

In this sample, this clone turned up once. This chain joins TRBV14 and TRBJ2-7; 9 bases align to TRBD1. Per germline, CDR1 SGHDN and CDR2 FVKESK. The junction had 6 bases not matched to a gene; V was cut back by 3 bases and J by 6 bases. The CDR3 covers 14 residues. CDR3 sequence: CASSHRQGVGEQYF. Here the CDR3 DNA reads TGTGCCAGCAGCCATAGACAGGGGGTCGGCGAGCAGTACTTC. The full variable domain, completed using reference TRBV14 and TRBJ2-7, is EAGVTQFPSHSVIEKGQTVTLRCDPISGHDNLYWYRRVMGKEIKFLLHFVKESKQDESGMPNNRFLAERTGGTYSTLKVQPAELEDSGVYFCASSHRQGVGEQYFGPGTRLTVT.

This chain links TRBV7-2 with TRBJ2-7; perhaps TRBD1 as D (6 bases). Trimming stripped 6 bases from V and 0 bases from J, with 18 bases between. This CDR3 has 16 residues. CDR1 SGHTA and CDR2 FQGNSA come from the germline V gene. The CDR3 here is CASSHLPGQGSYEQYF. Written as DNA, the CDR3 is TGTGCCAGCAGTCATCTACCGGGACAAGGCTCCTACGAGCAGTACTTC.

The rearrangement links TRBV13 to TRBJ1-4, with D unclear. Germline lookup yields CDR1 PRHDT and CDR2 FYEKMQ (reference sequence). The germline V and J ends were trimmed by 0 bases and 3 bases, with 8 bases remaining between them. The CDR3 is 15 residues long. Written as DNA, the CDR3 is TGTGCCAGCAGCTTAGGCCTGCAGGCTAATGAAAAACTGTTTTTT. This codes for CASSLGLQANEKLFF.

The genes are TRBV9 and TRBJ1-2, with a weak D call TRBD1 (5 bases). This CDR3 has 14 amino acids. Germline V gives CDR1 SGDLS, CDR2 YYNGEE. V was pared by 0 bases and J by 3 bases, with 9 bases between. DNA of the CDR3: TGTGCCAGCAGCGTAGGGACACAGGACTATGGCTACACCTTC. Its translation is CASSVGTQDYGYTF.

V gene TRBV5-1 combines with J gene TRBJ2-7; 10 bases map to TRBD1. The CDR3 has 16 residues. CDR1 is SGHRS, CDR2 YFSETQ, per germline. After removal of 4 bases from V and 1 base from J, the junction contained 8 bases not matched to a gene. CDR3: CASSPGGDRGSYEQYF. The CDR3 coding sequence is TGCGCCAGCAGCCCGGGTGGGGACAGGGGTTCCTACGAGCAGTACTTC.

The chain links TRBV5-1 to TRBJ2-7, with a possible D match to TRBD1 (7 bases). Per the germline V gene, CDR1 is SGHRS and CDR2 is YFSETQ. The CDR3 has 15 residues. The ends were cut back, 0 bases at V and 3 bases at J, with 13 bases in the middle. CDR3 loop: CASSLETGRFYEQYF. The CDR3 DNA sequence: TGCGCCAGCAGCTTGGAGACAGGGAGGTTCTACGAGCAGTACTTC.

The chain couples TRBV28 to TRBJ1-5; D is unclear. In germline, CDR1 is MDHEN, CDR2 SYDVKM. The CDR3 loop spans 13 amino acids. Deletions cut 5 bases from V and 0 bases from J, with 5 bases between. The CDR3 nucleotides read TGTGCCAGCAGTGCAGATAGCAATCAGCCCCAGCATTTT. This gives the protein CASSADSNQPQHF.

The chain recombines TRBV5-1 with TRBJ2-5, with TRBD1 identical over 11 bases. V lost 4 bases to trimming and J lost 9 bases; unmatched junction nucleotides: 11. The CDR3 spans 15 residues. CDR1 is SGHRS, CDR2 YFSETQ, per germline. CDR3 amino acids: CASSPGQGAVGAQYF. Here the CDR3 DNA reads TGCGCCAGCAGCCCTGGACAGGGGGCGGTAGGGGCCCAGTACTTC.

The CDR3 region is CASSWRDGRETQYF. The CDR3 nucleotides are TGTGCCAGCAGCTGGCGGGACGGACGAGAGACCCAGTACTTC. This sequence joins TRBV13 and TRBJ2-5, with D tentatively TRBD2 (6 bases). V lost 4 bases and J lost 4, with 13 bases in between. Germline CDR1 PRHDT, CDR2 FYEKMQ (reference sequence). CDR3 length: 14 amino acids.

This clone occurred once. V gene TRBV5-1 combines with J gene TRBJ2-5, with TRBD1 matching over 9 bases. This CDR3 spans 14 amino acids. Germline V gene lookup returns CDR1 SGHRS and CDR2 YFSETQ. With V trimmed by 7 bases and J by 3 bases, 7 bases remained unmatched. The CDR3 spells CASSIRDREETQYF. The CDR3 coding sequence is TGCGCCAGCTCGATACGGGACAGGGAAGAGACCCAGTACTTC.